This T cell receptor beta chain appears in the sequencing data of a study of blood T cell repertoires in COVID-19. About the study: In each case, the material was cDNA or gDNA derived from T cells, B-cell-depleted T cells, or PBMCs.

Germline V gene sequence: CDR1 SGHTA, CDR2 FQGNSA. J gave up 5 bases and V 2 bases, and 9 bases lay outside the gene matches. This CDR3 has 15 residues. The authors' processing: Scientists estimated how many nucleated cells there were by amplifying reference gene primers. Clones were sequenced by immunoSEQ multiplex PCR, and TCRdb holds only the in-frame ones, with some missing. V and J calls and clone size come straight from that table; D and trimming were deduced from the DNA. Here the sample spans 190,000 or so clones, about 90% being singletons. The sequenced material came from peripheral blood. This clonotype was obtained from a woman in her sixties or seventies with acute or convalescent COVID-19. The chain combines TRBV7-2 with TRBJ2-7; 7 bases agree with TRBD2. The CDR3 sequence is CASSLNLGRENEQYF. Here the CDR3 DNA reads TGTGCCAGCAGCTTAAATCTCGGGCGGGAGAACGAGCAGTACTTC.